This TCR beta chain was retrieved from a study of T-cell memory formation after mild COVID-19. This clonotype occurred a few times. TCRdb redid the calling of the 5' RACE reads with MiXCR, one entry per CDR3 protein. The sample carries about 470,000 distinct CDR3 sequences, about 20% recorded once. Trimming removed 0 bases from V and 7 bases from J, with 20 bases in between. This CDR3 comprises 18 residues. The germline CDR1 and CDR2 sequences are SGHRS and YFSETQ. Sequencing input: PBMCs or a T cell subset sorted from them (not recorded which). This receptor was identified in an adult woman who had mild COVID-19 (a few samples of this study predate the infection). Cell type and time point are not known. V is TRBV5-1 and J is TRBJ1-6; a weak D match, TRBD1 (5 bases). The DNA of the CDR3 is TGCGCCAGCAGCTTGGCCCCCCAGGGCGCAAAGGAAAATTCACCCCTCCACTTT. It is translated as CASSLAPQGAKENSPLHF.